These 18 T cell receptor beta chains came from one sample sequenced in a study of sequential checkpoint blockade in melanoma. The treatment was: randomized to nivolumab then ipilimumab (arm A) or the reverse (arm B). Measured with immunoSEQ multiplex PCR; TCRdb has only the in-frame clones, and not every one. The sample has tens of thousands of clones, 70% to 90% seen once. Sequencing was performed on CD8+ T cells sorted from blood (inferred from file names), taken from a patient given nivolumab and ipilimumab in sequence. These receptor sequences come from a human donor with melanoma.

The chain joins TRBV28 to TRBJ1-1; no firm D call. Germline CDR1 and CDR2: MDHEN and SYDVKM. Trimming left V 5 bases short and J 11 bases short, with 12 bases between. The CDR3 extends over 11 amino acids. The CDR3 loop is CASSVMGWAFF. The CDR3, as DNA: TGTGCCAGCAGTGTAATGGGCTGGGCTTTCTTT.

In its sample, this clone was seen a few times. The gene calls are TRBV5-4 and TRBJ1-2, with TRBD1 matching over 9 bases. Germline lookup yields CDR1 SGHNT and CDR2 YYREEE (reference sequence). After removal of 4 bases from V and 6 bases from J, the junction contained 16 bases not matched to a gene. The CDR3 spans 17 residues. CDR3 region: CASSQEDDWTGDDGYTF. The DNA of the CDR3 is TGTGCCAGCAGCCAAGAGGACGATTGGACAGGGGATGATGGCTACACCTTC.

J is TRBJ2-1 and V is TRBV5-1; TRBD1 might be the D (5 bases). Germline V gene sequence: CDR1 SGHRS, CDR2 YFSETQ. Trimming removed 4 bases from V and 3 bases from J, with 17 bases in between. The CDR3 covers 16 residues. The CDR3 loop reads CASSLVGEPYYNEQFF. The CDR3 nucleotides read TGCGCCAGCAGCCTTGTAGGGGAACCTTACTACAATGAGCAGTTCTTC. Full variable domain (rest looked up from reference TRBV5-1 and TRBJ2-1): KAGVTQTPRYLIKTRGQQVTLSCSPISGHRSVSWYQQTPGQGLQFLFEYFSETQRNKGNFPGRFSGRQFSNSRSEMNVSTLELGDSALYLCASSLVGEPYYNEQFFGPGTRLTVL.

This rearrangement joins TRBV7-9 to TRBJ2-1, with a possible D match to TRBD2 (6 bases). V lost 8 bases and J lost 12, with 26 bases in between. Per the germline V gene, CDR1 is SEHNR and CDR2 is FQNEAQ (reference sequence). The CDR3 covers 15 residues. Here the CDR3 reads CASGPGTDGAMRQFF. CDR3 nucleotide sequence: TGTGCCAGCGGACCCGGGACTGACGGTGCAATGAGGCAGTTCTTC.

There are a few counts of this clone. The V gene is TRBV5-8, the J gene TRBJ1-2; D not resolved. The CDR3 sequence is 15 residues long. The V and J ends lost 0 bases and 8 bases respectively, with 17 bases between them. Germline-derived CDR1 and CDR2 are SGHTS and YDEGEE. CDR3 loop: CASSLAYQVWEGYTF. Here the CDR3 DNA reads TGTGCCAGCAGCTTGGCTTATCAGGTCTGGGAGGGCTACACCTTC. Filled out from reference TRBV5-8 and TRBJ1-2, the complete variable domain reads EAGVTQSPTHLIKTRGQQATLRCSPISGHTSVYWYQQALGLGLQFLLWYDEGEERNRGNFPPRFSGRQFPNYSSELNVNALELEDSALYLCASSLAYQVWEGYTFGSGTRLTVV.

The genes are TRBV6-5 and TRBJ2-5; D is unresolved. This CDR3 is 13 amino acids long. Germline CDR1 is MNHEY and CDR2 is SVGAGI. The V end lost 2 bases, the J end lost 5 bases, and 9 bases lay between the germline ends. The CDR3 region is CASSYGQLETQYF. The CDR3, as DNA: TGTGCCAGCAGTTACGGGCAATTGGAGACCCAGTACTTC.

The gene calls are TRBV4-1 and TRBJ2-7; D is uncertain. Trimming pared 0 bases from V and 0 bases from J, leaving 12 bases between. From germline, CDR1 is MGHRA and CDR2 YSYEKL. The CDR3 runs 16 residues. The CDR3 DNA reads TGCGCCAGCAGCCAAGAGTCCACTTGGGCCTCCTACGAGCAGTACTTC. This sequence encodes CASSQESTWASYEQYF.

V gene TRBV6-1 combines with J gene TRBJ1-5, with a possible D match to TRBD1 (5 bases). V was pared by 4 bases and J by 3 bases, with 16 bases between. The CDR3 is 16 residues long. From germline, CDR1 is MNHNS and CDR2 SASEGT. CDR3 in amino acids: CASSVTGAYDNQPQHF. DNA of the CDR3: TGTGCCAGCAGTGTCACTGGGGCATATGACAATCAGCCCCAGCATTTT.

V and J are TRBV4-1 and TRBJ2-7, with 12 positions matching TRBD1. The CDR3 is made up of 16 amino acids. Unmatched junction bases numbered 8, after V lost 4 bases and J lost 4 bases. The germline V gene has CDR1 MGHRA and CDR2 YSYEKL. CDR3 protein: CASSLSPGQGAYEQYF. The DNA of the CDR3 is TGCGCCAGCAGCCTCTCGCCGGGACAGGGGGCTTACGAGCAGTACTTC.

The chain couples TRBV6-4 to TRBJ2-1; D remains unclear. Germline V gene lookup returns CDR1 MRHNA and CDR2 SNTAGT. The CDR3 length is 13 residues. The ends were cut back, 3 bases at V and 5 bases at J, with 8 bases in the middle. CDR3 amino acids: CASSETENNEQFF. Written as DNA, the CDR3 is TGTGCCAGCAGTGAAACAGAAAACAATGAGCAGTTCTTC.

The chain employs TRBV19 and TRBJ1-5; possible D gene TRBD1, 5 bases. The V gene's germline CDR1 is LNHDA and CDR2 SQIVND (reference sequence). The CDR3 spans 15 residues. Trimming removed 8 bases at V and 1 base at J, with 15 bases between. The CDR3 nucleotides read TGTGCCAGTTCAATTCGGGGGATGAGCAATCAGCCCCAGCATTTT. Protein product: CASSIRGMSNQPQHF. Supplemented by reference TRBV19 and TRBJ1-5, the full variable domain reads DGGITQSPKYLFRKEGQNVTLSCEQNLNHDAMYWYRQDPGQGLRLIYYSQIVNDFQKGDIAEGYSVSREKKESFPLTVTSAQKNPTAFYLCASSIRGMSNQPQHFGDGTRLSIL.

The chain uses TRBV28 and TRBJ1-5; tentatively, D is TRBD1 (5 bases). The CDR3 extends over 12 amino acids. Per germline, CDR1 MDHEN and CDR2 SYDVKM. V was shortened by 5 bases and J by 9 bases, with 11 bases between the two germline ends. DNA for the CDR3: TGTGCCAGCAGTACTCAAAGGGGGCCCCAGCATTTT. As protein: CASSTQRGPQHF.

This clone was counted a few times. The V and J genes are TRBV5-3 and TRBJ2-7; the match to TRBD2 covers 14 bases. TRBV5-3 is classed as an ORF, of uncertain function. The CDR3 extends over 16 amino acids. Trimming took 4 bases from V and 2 from J; bases not matched to a gene: 5. This CDR3 reads CARSAGLAGDTYEQYF. The CDR3, as DNA: TGTGCCAGAAGCGCGGGACTAGCGGGAGATACCTACGAGCAGTACTTC.

The V call is TRBV7-4, the J call TRBJ1-3; 8 nucleotides align to TRBD1. The CDR3 covers 16 residues. Germline V gives CDR1 SGHVT, CDR2 SQSDAQ. Trimming at V came to 0 bases and at J to 3 bases, leaving 4 bases not matched to a gene. The CDR3 loop is CASSLATGEGGNTIYF. CDR3 nucleotides: TGTGCCAGCAGCTTAGCGACAGGGGAGGGTGGAAACACCATATATTTT.

The gene calls are TRBV7-9 and TRBJ2-5; 10 bases map to TRBD1. The ends lost 5 bases at V and 4 bases at J; junction bases unmatched: 1. Germline CDR1 and CDR2: SEHNR and FQNEAQ (reference sequence). The CDR3 is 13 residues long. The CDR3 reads CASSRDRGETQYF. The CDR3, as DNA: TGTGCCAGCAGCCGGGACAGGGGAGAGACCCAGTACTTC.

The rearrangement joins TRBV5-8 to TRBJ2-1, with D possibly being TRBD2 (5 bases). CDR1 is SGHTS and CDR2 is YDEGEE in the germline V gene. The CDR3 extends over 14 amino acids. V lost 1 base to trimming and J lost 3 bases, with 8 bases between them. CDR3 nucleotide sequence: TGTGCCAGCAGCTTGAGCGGATTCTACAATGAGCAGTTCTTC. Amino acids: CASSLSGFYNEQFF.

The J gene is TRBJ2-7, the V gene TRBV4-1; 11 bases are shared with TRBD1. The germline gives CDR1 MGHRA, CDR2 YSYEKL. The CDR3 loop spans 15 amino acids. V lost 1 base, J lost 2 bases, and 1 base stayed unmatched. For the CDR3, the DNA is TGCGCCAGCAGCCAAGCGGACAGGGGGCCCTACGAGCAGTACTTC. Translated: CASSQADRGPYEQYF.

The rearrangement links TRBV4-1 to TRBJ2-2; D uncertain. Trimming removed 5 bases from V and 9 bases from J, with 16 bases in between. CDR1 is MGHRA and CDR2 is YSYEKL in the germline V gene. There are 14 residues in the CDR3. The CDR3 protein is CASSIRSVERELFF. CDR3 nucleotides: TGCGCCAGCAGCATCAGGTCGGTGGAACGGGAGCTGTTTTTT.